By share, the clone carrying this T cell receptor beta chain ranks as medium-sized. Its target is unknown. This sample was taken from a study of liver allograft versus peripheral blood T cells. Overall study: The authors compared T cell receptor repertoires in transplanted livers with recipients' peripheral blood repertoires. Regarding the study as a whole: Reported data describe T cell receptor repertoires within liver allografts as differing from those in peripheral blood.

One entry per CDR3 protein, called by TCRdb with MiXCR from the reads. The sample shows a few thousand distinct CDR3 sequences, around 17% of them seen only once. Germline CDR1 and CDR2: SGHAT and FQNNGV. The CDR3 is 14 amino acids. V was clipped by 1 base and J by 0 bases; unmatched bases: 0. The J gene is TRBJ2-7, the V gene TRBV11-2; 7 positions agree with TRBD2. This clonotype was sampled from a human patient who had a liver transplant. The graft donor may have given rise to some T cells. Here the CDR3 reads CASSLAGGSYEQYF. The CDR3 DNA follows: TGTGCCAGCAGCTTAGCGGGAGGCTCCTACGAGCAGTACTTC.